These 7 T cell receptor beta chains share one sample of origin, sequenced in a study of T cell repertoires in cytomegalovirus infection. These receptors have no identified antigens. TCRdb independently ran MiXCR on the reads; one entry per CDR3 protein. The table records some 900,000 distinct CDR3 sequences, 32% of them present only once. The sequencing used cultured CD8+ T cells from PBMCs, collected from culture after CMV antigen stimulation. Every receptor here comes from a human donor in good health (CMV status not recorded). Some clones in this sample may be carry-over from other donors' samples.

This clonotype was recorded a few times. The chain carries TRBV25-1 and TRBJ1-2; D is ambiguous. The ends were cut back, 2 bases at V and 4 bases at J, with 8 bases in the middle. In germline, CDR1 is MGHDK, CDR2 SYGVNS. The CDR3 spans 13 residues. The CDR3 DNA follows: TGTGCCAGCAGTGAAACCCACACCTATGGCTACACCTTC. Amino acids: CASSETHTYGYTF.

This clonotype occurred many times. The rearrangement links TRBV4-1 to TRBJ1-2; the D gene is possibly TRBD1 (5 bases). This CDR3 spans 15 amino acids. Germline V lookup: CDR1 MGHRA, CDR2 YSYEKL. Trimming took 2 bases from V and 6 from J, leaving 16 bases between them. The CDR3 region is CASSQHPRGTDGYTF. CDR3 coding DNA: TGCGCCAGCAGCCAACACCCGAGAGGGACCGATGGCTACACCTTC.

This clonotype showed up just a few times. This sequence joins TRBV4-1 and TRBJ1-5; D call uncertain. Germline-derived CDR1 and CDR2 are MGHRA and YSYEKL. CDR3 size: 15 residues. V lost 1 base and J 1 base, leaving 8 bases between the germline ends. CDR3 coding DNA: TGCGCCAGCAGCCAAGGAGTTGGAAGCAATCAGCCCCAGCATTTT. It translates to CASSQGVGSNQPQHF.

CDR3 nucleotides: TGTGCCAGCCGCCCACAGGGGCCCACCTACGAGCAGTACGTC. It yields the protein CASRPQGPTYEQYV. This chain uses TRBV27 with TRBJ2-7; 7 nucleotides agree with TRBD1. With V trimmed by 8 bases and J by 2 bases, 9 bases remained unmatched. This CDR3 region has 14 residues. Germline CDR1 is MNHEY and CDR2 is SMNVEV (reference sequence).

A few counts support this clonotype. The CDR3 nucleotides read TGTGCCAGCAGCTTTGAACCTGAAGCTTTCTTT. This codes for CASSFEPEAFF. V gene TRBV7-9 combines with J gene TRBJ1-1; D gene uncertain. V was shortened by 3 bases and J by 6 bases, with 5 bases between the two germline ends. Germline V gene sequence: CDR1 SEHNR, CDR2 FQNEAQ (reference sequence). The length of the CDR3 is 11 residues.

In its sample, this clonotype was seen a few times. V and J are TRBV11-2 and TRBJ2-2; 8 nucleotides line up with TRBD1. Germline V gene sequence: CDR1 SGHAT, CDR2 FQNNGV. The CDR3 sequence is 18 residues long. V shed 2 bases, J shed 4 bases, and the junction held 12 bases outside the gene matches. The CDR3 DNA is TGTGCCAGCAGCTTACCCCCTCCGACAGGGGAGAGCACCGGGGAGCTGTTTTTT. This codes for CASSLPPPTGESTGELFF.

This clonotype was found a few times. The CDR3 sequence: CSAAGGVPLYGYTF. CDR3 sequence (DNA): TGCAGCGCCGCCGGCGGGGTCCCCCTCTATGGCTACACCTTC. The chain links TRBV29-1 to TRBJ1-2; D call uncertain. V lost 7 bases and J 4 bases, leaving 19 bases between the germline ends. Germline CDR1 SQVTM, CDR2 ANQGSEA. This CDR3 has 14 amino acids.